A selection of T cell receptor beta chains follows, all from one sample in a study of radiation and T cells in renal cell carcinoma. Produced via immunoSEQ multiplex PCR; TCRdb's table is partial and in-frame only. The data hold 15,000 to 20,000 clones, with about 50% observed a single time. The source was tumor tissue, collected from a patient whose treatment included radiotherapy and nephrectomy. The source of these receptors is a woman between 55 and 75 years old with renal cell carcinoma. Both conserved end residues are part of each CDR3. A D gene is named only where the DNA matches it firmly. Expanded clones get a size class; other rows say once, few or many, or leave the size out.

d_call,v_call,clone_size,j_call,cdr3_nt,cdr3_aa
.,TRBV11-2,few,TRBJ2-7,TGTGCCAGCACTTGGAGGACAGCTTTCTACGAGCAGTACTTC,CASTWRTAFYEQYF
TRBD1,TRBV9,.,TRBJ1-6,TGTGCCAGCAGCGTAGGAGGGGGCGGGAGAAATAATTCACCCCTCCACTTT,CASSVGGGGRNNSPLHF
TRBD2,TRBV4-2,.,TRBJ2-1,TGTGCCAGCAGCCCTCTGGGGAGGGAGAGGTACAATGAGCAGTTCTTC,CASSPLGRERYNEQFF
TRBD2,TRBV4-1,.,TRBJ2-1,TGCGCCAGCAGCCCCCGGGCTAGCGGGGACACCTACAATGAGCAGTTCTTC,CASSPRASGDTYNEQFF
.,TRBV10-1,few,TRBJ1-5,TGCGCCAGCAGTGAGTCGGGCGAGAGTCAGCCCCAGCATTTT,CASSESGESQPQHF
.,TRBV9,.,TRBJ1-3,TGTGCCAGCAGCCCAGGGATCAGCTCTGGAAACACCATATATTTT,CASSPGISSGNTIYF
.,TRBV6-5,.,TRBJ1-6,TGTGCCAGCAGTTACTCGGGGGGGGCGTATTCACCCCTCCACTTT,CASSYSGGAYSPLHF
.,TRBV2,few,TRBJ2-2,TGTGCCAGCAGAGTAGCCGGGGAGCTGTTTTTT,CASRVAGELFF
.,TRBV20-1,.,TRBJ1-3,TGCAGTGTCAGGACAGGAAACACCATATATTTT,CSVRTGNTIYF
TRBD2,TRBV9,.,TRBJ2-2,TGTGCCAGCAGCGTAGATAACGGGGGAGGGCAGCTAACCGGGGAGCTGTTTTTT,CASSVDNGGGQLTGELFF
.,TRBV28,once,TRBJ2-7,TGTGCCAGCACCCCTGGGGGGAACTACGAGCAGTACTTC,CASTPGGNYEQYF
TRBD1,TRBV18,large,TRBJ1-4,TGTGCCAGCTCCCACGACAGGGACACTAATGAAAAACTGTTTTTT,CASSHDRDTNEKLFF
.,TRBV7-9,few,TRBJ2-3,TGTGCCAGCAAGACAGGAGGCACAGATACGCAGTATTTT,CASKTGGTDTQYF
.,TRBV6-1,.,TRBJ2-3,TGTGCCAGCAGCCCCCGGAACCGGGGGAATACGCAGTATTTT,CASSPRNRGNTQYF
TRBD1,TRBV10-3,.,TRBJ1-1,TGTGCCATCCTGACAGGGGGTGTGAACACTGAAGCTTTCTTT,CAILTGGVNTEAFF
.,TRBV4-3,.,TRBJ2-7,TGCGCCAGCAGCCCTAGAAGCGGACGTCGCTCCTACGAGCAGTACTTC,CASSPRSGRRSYEQYF
.,TRBV7-8,.,TRBJ1-2,TGTGCCAGCAGCTTAGTCGAGGTCGACCCTGGCTACACCTTC,CASSLVEVDPGYTF
.,TRBV5-6,.,TRBJ1-2,TGTGCCAGCAACTGGGAGTCCTATGGCTACACCTTC,CASNWESYGYTF
.,TRBV27,few,TRBJ1-2,TGTGCCAGCAGTTCTGGATTATATGGCTACACCTTC,CASSSGLYGYTF
TRBD1,TRBV7-2,.,TRBJ2-7,TGTGCCAGCAGTCAGACAGGGGCCCTGGGGGACGAGCAGTACTTC,CASSQTGALGDEQYF
TRBD2,TRBV10-1,.,TRBJ2-5,TGCGCCAGCAGCGGACTAGTCCGGGAGACCCAGTACTTC,CASSGLVRETQYF
TRBD1,TRBV18,.,TRBJ2-1,TGTGCCAGCTCACCTACGACAGGGGGCAACAATGAGCAGTTCTTC,CASSPTTGGNNEQFF
TRBD1,TRBV11-3,.,TRBJ2-7,TGTGCCAGCAGCTTCCGGACAGGGAACTCCTACGAGCAGTACTTC,CASSFRTGNSYEQYF
TRBD1,TRBV7-2,.,TRBJ2-7,TGTGCCAGCAGCTCTGACGACCGGACAGGACGGTACGAGCAGTACTTC,CASSSDDRTGRYEQYF
.,TRBV5-4,.,TRBJ2-3,TGTGCCAGCAGCTTAGACCCATCATCAGATACGCAGTATTTT,CASSLDPSSDTQYF
.,TRBV7-9,.,TRBJ2-5,TGTGCCAGCAGCTACGCGGGGGCCCTCCAAGAGACCCAGTACTTC,CASSYAGALQETQYF
.,TRBV7-2,many,TRBJ2-5,TGTGCCAGCAGCTTAGGCTGGGACTGGGATAAAGAGACCCAGTACTTC,CASSLGWDWDKETQYF
.,TRBV7-8,few,TRBJ2-1,TGTGCCAGCAGTGGACAGCCTCAATACAATGAGCAGTTCTTC,CASSGQPQYNEQFF
TRBD1,TRBV27,few,TRBJ1-2,TGTGCCAGCAGTCTGCTCAGGACAGGGGGCGATGGCTACACCTTC,CASSLLRTGGDGYTF
.,TRBV28,.,TRBJ1-2,TGTGCCAGCACAGGGAACTATGGCTACACCTTC,CASTGNYGYTF
.,TRBV28,.,TRBJ2-5,TGTGCCAGCAGTTTATTAGGCGGGATGGAGACCCAGTACTTC,CASSLLGGMETQYF
TRBD2,TRBV7-9,.,TRBJ2-1,TGTGCCAGCAGCCAAGCCTCGGGGGGGCCAGGGAATAAGCAGTTCTTC,CASSQASGGPGNKQFF